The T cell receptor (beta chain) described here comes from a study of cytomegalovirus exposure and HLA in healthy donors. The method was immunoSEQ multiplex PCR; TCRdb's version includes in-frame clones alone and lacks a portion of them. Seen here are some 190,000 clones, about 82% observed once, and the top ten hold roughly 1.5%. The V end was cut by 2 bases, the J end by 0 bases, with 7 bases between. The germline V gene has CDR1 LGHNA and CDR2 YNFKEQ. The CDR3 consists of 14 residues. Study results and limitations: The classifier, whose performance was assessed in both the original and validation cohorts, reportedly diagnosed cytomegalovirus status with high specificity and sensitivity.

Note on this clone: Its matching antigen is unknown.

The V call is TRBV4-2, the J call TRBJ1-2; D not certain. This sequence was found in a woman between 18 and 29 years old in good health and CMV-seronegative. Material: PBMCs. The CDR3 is CASSQTKANYGYTF. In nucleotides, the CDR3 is TGTGCCAGCAGCCAAACAAAAGCTAACTATGGCTACACCTTC.